What follows describes a single TCR beta chain. This sample is part of a study of CD4 and CD8 cells across lung adenocarcinoma regions. MiXCR, run by TCRdb on the PCR reads, gives a single entry per CDR3 protein. The table includes roughly 24,000 distinct CDR3 sequences, 40% to 65% detected once. Germline loops: CDR1 SGHVS, CDR2 FQNEAQ. This CDR3 has 16 amino acids. V lost 2 bases and J lost 2; bases outside the gene matches: 3. Material: CD4+ T cells from the center of a lung tumor. The chain joins TRBV7-8 to TRBJ2-1; 10 positions agree with TRBD2. This clonotype was sampled from a male donor with lung adenocarcinoma. The CD4 and CD8 labels of this study may be unreliable. The CDR3 DNA follows: TGTGCCAGCAGCTTAAGCAGCGGGGGGGCCTACAATGAGCAGTTCTTC. Residues: CASSLSSGGAYNEQFF.